What follows is one TCR beta chain and its context. Trimming left V 1 base short and J 6 bases short, with 8 bases between. This CDR3 has 13 amino acids. The V gene's germline CDR1 is MDHEN and CDR2 SYDVKM. This specimen belongs to a study of blood T cell repertoires in COVID-19. Study-wide context: COVID-19 samples collected from the United States, Italy and Spain covered acute and convalescent phases. Nucleic acid was either cDNA or gDNA, and it came from T cells, B-cell-depleted T cells, or PBMCs.

In the source study's methods: Reference gene primer amplification gave estimated nucleated cell counts. Assay used: immunoSEQ multiplex PCR; TCRdb lists only in-frame clones, some missing. For V, J and clone size, that table is used; D and trimming come from the DNA. The sample contains over 130,000 clones, roughly four fifths of which appear only once. Sequencing was done on a sample of peripheral blood. The sequence came from a human donor in a cohort sampled during active COVID-19. The J gene is TRBJ2-3, the V gene TRBV28; no firm D call. The CDR3 sequence is CASSLSAQDTQYF. CDR3 DNA: TGTGCCAGCAGTTTATCCGCCCAGGATACGCAGTATTTT.